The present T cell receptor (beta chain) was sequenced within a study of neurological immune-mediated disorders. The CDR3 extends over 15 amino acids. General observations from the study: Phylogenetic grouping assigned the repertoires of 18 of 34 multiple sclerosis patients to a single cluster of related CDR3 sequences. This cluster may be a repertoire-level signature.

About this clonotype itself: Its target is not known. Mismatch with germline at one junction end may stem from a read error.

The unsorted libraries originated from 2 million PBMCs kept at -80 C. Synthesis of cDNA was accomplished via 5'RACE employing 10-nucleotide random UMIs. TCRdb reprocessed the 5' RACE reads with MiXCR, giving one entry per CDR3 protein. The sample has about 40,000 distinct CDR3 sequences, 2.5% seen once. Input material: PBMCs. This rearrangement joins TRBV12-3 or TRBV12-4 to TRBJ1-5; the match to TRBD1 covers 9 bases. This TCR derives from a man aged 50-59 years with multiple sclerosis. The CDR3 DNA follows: TGTGCCAGCAGTTTAACGACAGGGGGAAGTCAGCCCCAGAATTTT. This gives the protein CASSLTTGGSQPQNF.